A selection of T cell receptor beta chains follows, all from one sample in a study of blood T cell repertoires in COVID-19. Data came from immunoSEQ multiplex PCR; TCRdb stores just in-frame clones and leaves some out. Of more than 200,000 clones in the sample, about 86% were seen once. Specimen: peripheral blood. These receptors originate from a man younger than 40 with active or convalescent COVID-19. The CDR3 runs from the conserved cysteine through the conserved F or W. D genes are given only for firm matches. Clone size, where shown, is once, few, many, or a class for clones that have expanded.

CDR3 DNA: TGTGCCAGCAGCTGGGGACTAGCGGGGAACACCGGGGAGCTGTTTTTT
CDR3 protein: CASSWGLAGNTGELFF
CDR3 length: 16
V gene: TRBV5-4
J gene: TRBJ2-2
D gene: TRBD2
clone size: .

CDR3 DNA: TGTGCCACCAGCAGAGATGGGACGGGGACTGACGAGCAGTACTTC
CDR3 protein: CATSRDGTGTDEQYF
CDR3 length: 15
V gene: TRBV15
J gene: TRBJ2-7
D gene: .
clone size: .

CDR3 DNA: TGTGCCAGCAGCCCCCCCGGACAGGGTAATTCACCCCTCCACTTT
CDR3 protein: CASSPPGQGNSPLHF
CDR3 length: 15
V gene: TRBV9
J gene: TRBJ1-6
D gene: TRBD1
clone size: .

CDR3 DNA: TGTGCCAGCAGAGAGACAGGGGGCACTGAAGCTTTCTTT
CDR3 protein: CASRETGGTEAFF
CDR3 length: 13
V gene: TRBV6-5
J gene: TRBJ1-1
D gene: TRBD1
clone size: .

CDR3 DNA: TGTGCCAGCTCACCGCAGGGGGAACGGGGTAACTATGGCTACACCTTC
CDR3 protein: CASSPQGERGNYGYTF
CDR3 length: 16
V gene: TRBV18
J gene: TRBJ1-2
D gene: TRBD1
clone size: few

CDR3 DNA: TGCGCCAGCAGCTTGGCCGGAACAGGGACCGGGGAGCTGTTTTTT
CDR3 protein: CASSLAGTGTGELFF
CDR3 length: 15
V gene: TRBV5-1
J gene: TRBJ2-2
D gene: .
clone size: .

CDR3 DNA: TGCGCCAGCAAAAAGGGAGACTTAACTAATGAAAAACTGTTTTTT
CDR3 protein: CASKKGDLTNEKLFF
CDR3 length: 15
V gene: TRBV4-1
J gene: TRBJ1-4
D gene: .
clone size: .

CDR3 DNA: TGTGCCAGCAGCCCCCACGGGACAGGGGAAACTGAAGCTTTCTTT
CDR3 protein: CASSPHGTGETEAFF
CDR3 length: 15
V gene: TRBV9
J gene: TRBJ1-1
D gene: TRBD1
clone size: .

CDR3 DNA: TGCGCCAGCAGCGGACAGGGCACCTACGAGCAGTACTTC
CDR3 protein: CASSGQGTYEQYF
CDR3 length: 13
V gene: TRBV5-1
J gene: TRBJ2-7
D gene: TRBD1
clone size: .

CDR3 DNA: TGTGCCAGCAGCACCGTGTTTGCCGGTGAAAAACTGTTTTTT
CDR3 protein: CASSTVFAGEKLFF
CDR3 length: 14
V gene: TRBV5-8
J gene: TRBJ1-4
D gene: .
clone size: few